These 25 T cell receptor beta chains were all obtained from the same sample, sequenced in a study of post-analysis software for immune sequencing data. Study-level results: When patients were compared with controls, 4 or 5 TRBV segments were more frequent, TRBV5-6, TRBV5-1 and TRBV20-1 among them.

The antigens for these receptors are not known. TCR beta libraries were prepared from cDNA with unique molecular identifiers. TCRdb redid the calling of the PCR reads with MiXCR, one entry per CDR3 protein. Of 750,000 to 950,000 distinct CDR3 sequences listed, 46% are singletons. The sequenced sample consisted of blood. The receptors shown here come from a girl aged 10 to 17 with multiple sclerosis.

This clonotype was seen at least ten times. This chain uses TRBV11-2 with TRBJ2-3; no definite D call. CDR1 SGHAT and CDR2 FQNNGV come from the germline V gene. The CDR3 covers 12 residues. The V gene lost 4 bases and the J gene lost 2 bases, with 4 bases spanning the gap. The CDR3 bases are TGTGCCAGCAGCTCAAACACAGATACGCAGTATTTT. Its protein is CASSSNTDTQYF.

J is TRBJ2-3 and V is TRBV4-3; a possible D gene is TRBD2 (6 bases). CDR3 length: 14 residues. Per germline, CDR1 LGHNA and CDR2 YSLEER. Trimming removed 0 bases at V and 5 bases at J, with 9 bases between. The chain's CDR3 is CASSQELARDTQYF. The CDR3 DNA reads TGCGCCAGCAGCCAAGAACTAGCTAGAGATACGCAGTATTTT.

This chain links TRBV5-5 with TRBJ1-2, with D unresolved. The length of the CDR3 is 13 residues. V shed 0 bases and J shed 4 bases, with 7 bases lying between them. Germline V gene lookup returns CDR1 SGHKS and CDR2 YYEKEE (reference sequence). The CDR3 loop is CASSLDGLYGYTF. The CDR3 DNA reads as TGTGCCAGCAGCTTGGACGGCCTCTATGGCTACACCTTC.

V usage is TRBV28 and J usage is TRBJ1-4; no reliable D call. The germline V and J ends were trimmed by 6 bases and 10 bases, with 15 bases remaining between them. From germline, CDR1 is MDHEN and CDR2 SYDVKM. The CDR3 runs 13 residues. For the CDR3, the DNA is TGTGCCAGCAGCCCCTATTCGGACGTAAAACTGTTTTTT. This sequence encodes CASSPYSDVKLFF. Filled out from reference TRBV28 and TRBJ1-4, the complete variable domain reads DVKVTQSSRYLVKRTGEKVFLECVQDMDHENMFWYRQDPGLGLRLIYFSYDVKMKEKGDIPEGYSVSREKKERFSLILESASTNQTSMYLCASSPYSDVKLFFGSGTQLSVL.

The chain recombines TRBV20-1 with TRBJ2-2; D remains ambiguous. Per germline, CDR1 DFQATT and CDR2 SNEGSKA (reference sequence). V was cut by 0 bases and J by 3 bases, with 2 bases left in between. This CDR3 comprises 12 residues. This CDR3 reads CSAREDTGELFF. The CDR3 nucleotides read TGCAGTGCTAGAGAGGACACCGGGGAGCTGTTTTTT.

The CDR3 loop is CSAKFLAGLAADTQYF. The CDR3 region has the DNA TGCAGTGCTAAATTCTTAGCGGGACTAGCCGCAGATACGCAGTATTTT. The chain employs TRBV20-1 and TRBJ2-3; 9 bases fit TRBD2. Germline V gene data show CDR1 as DFQATT and CDR2 as SNEGSKA (reference sequence). The CDR3 covers 16 residues. V lost 4 bases, J lost 4 bases, and 12 bases stayed unmatched.

The chain joins TRBV20-1 to TRBJ2-1; D remains unclear. With 5 bases removed from V and 0 bases from J, the gap between germline ends came to 17 bases. The CDR3 is 16 residues long. Germline V gene lookup returns CDR1 DFQATT and CDR2 SNEGSKA (reference sequence). DNA of the CDR3: TGCAGTGCTCCCCCCAGTGGCGCGAGCTCCTACAATGAGCAGTTCTTC. Encoded protein: CSAPPSGASSYNEQFF.

This clonotype has a handful of counts. The CDR3 DNA reads as TGTGCCAGCAGTTACCGCTGGGACTCTATCTACGAGCAGTACTTC. Amino acids: CASSYRWDSIYEQYF. The chain links TRBV6-5 to TRBJ2-7; D possibly corresponds to TRBD2 (6 bases). The CDR3 totals 15 residues. Germline CDR1 is MNHEY and CDR2 is SVGAGI. V shed 2 bases and J shed 3 bases, with 14 bases lying between them.

The V and J genes are TRBV27 and TRBJ2-1, with 9 bases that match TRBD2. This CDR3 spans 18 amino acids. Unmatched junction bases numbered 15, after V lost 3 bases and J lost 6 bases. Per germline, CDR1 MNHEY and CDR2 SMNVEV (reference sequence). CDR3: CASSLLAGLAGFGNEQFF. The CDR3, as DNA: TGTGCCAGCAGTTTGCTAGCGGGGCTGGCGGGATTCGGCAATGAGCAGTTCTTC.

This clonotype was found a few times. The genes are TRBV4-1 and TRBJ2-1; the match to TRBD2 covers 10 bases. The CDR3 runs to 16 residues. In germline, CDR1 is MGHRA, CDR2 YSYEKL. J gave up 7 bases and V 0 bases, and 6 bases lay outside the gene matches. CDR3 loop: CASSQDRASGRNEQFF. CDR3 in DNA: TGCGCCAGCAGCCAAGATAGGGCTAGCGGGAGAAATGAGCAGTTCTTC.

This clonotype was found once. This chain joins TRBV19 and TRBJ2-2; TRBD2 agrees at 8 bases. V trimming: 3 bases; J trimming: 5 bases; junction bases outside the gene matches: 2. The CDR3 sequence is 14 residues long. CDR1 is LNHDA and CDR2 is SQIVND in the germline V gene (reference sequence). The DNA of the CDR3 is TGTGCCAGTAGTATCGGGAGGGGGACCGGGGAGCTGTTTTTT. Amino acid sequence: CASSIGRGTGELFF.

As for this clonotype: Possible read error: a much larger clone is one base away. V is TRBV12-3 or TRBV12-4 and J is TRBJ2-3; no firm D call. This CDR3 is built from 14 residues. Here the CDR3 reads CASSLGVGTDAQYF. Written as DNA, the CDR3 is TGTGCCAGCAGTTTAGGGGTCGGCACAGATGCGCAGTATTTT.

J is TRBJ2-3 and V is TRBV2, with 10 bases aligning to TRBD2. This CDR3 contains 18 residues. Trimming took 1 base from V and 6 from J; bases not matched to a gene: 13. The germline CDR1 and CDR2 sequences are SNHLY and FYNNEI. The CDR3 DNA is TGTGCCAGCAGTGAAGGGCTATCCGGACTAGCGGAGTATGATACGCAGTATTTT. It encodes CASSEGLSGLAEYDTQYF.

V and J are TRBV20-1 and TRBJ1-1; maybe TRBD1 (5 bases). CDR1 is DFQATT, CDR2 SNEGSKA, per germline (reference sequence). This CDR3 has 12 residues. The V end was cut by 6 bases, the J end by 2 bases, with 10 bases between. CDR3 sequence: CSARRTNTEAFF. Here the CDR3 DNA reads TGCAGTGCCAGACGGACAAACACTGAAGCTTTCTTT.

This sequence joins TRBV20-1 and TRBJ2-1; D could derive from TRBD1 or TRBD2 (5 bases each). The germline V gene has CDR1 DFQATT and CDR2 SNEGSKA (reference sequence). Trimming took 3 bases from V and 0 from J, leaving 15 bases between them. This CDR3 is 16 amino acids long. Written as DNA, the CDR3 is TGCAGTGCTAGTGCCGGGACCACGAGCTCCTACAATGAGCAGTTCTTC. The encoded protein is CSASAGTTSSYNEQFF.

In its sample, this clonotype was seen many times. Germline and junction disagree at one end, which may indicate a read error. The chain joins TRBV5-1 to TRBJ2-5, with TRBD2 as a possible D gene (6 bases). This CDR3 has 13 residues. From germline, CDR1 is SGHRS and CDR2 YFSETQ. The CDR3 spells CASSLAVQETQYF. CDR3 DNA: TGTGCCAGCAGCTTAGCGGTTCAAGAGACCCAGTACTTC.

The rearrangement uses TRBV20-1 and TRBJ2-1, with TRBD2 identical over 8 bases. The CDR3 consists of 14 residues. With 6 bases clipped from V and 6 bases from J, the junction kept 10 bases outside the gene matches. Per germline, CDR1 DFQATT and CDR2 SNEGSKA (reference sequence). The CDR3 here is CSAELVAGPNEQFF. The DNA for the CDR3 is TGCAGTGCCGAACTCGTAGCGGGACCCAATGAGCAGTTCTTC.

J is TRBJ2-7 and V is TRBV20-1; the D is unclear. Germline values: CDR1 DFQATT, CDR2 SNEGSKA (reference sequence). This CDR3 has 13 residues. Trimming took off 5 bases at V and 1 base at J, with 12 bases between the two ends. The CDR3 loop reads CSALLSESYEQYF. CDR3 DNA sequence: TGCAGTGCTCTCTTATCTGAATCCTACGAGCAGTACTTC.

This clonotype has a count of ten or more. The rearrangement uses TRBV29-1 and TRBJ1-1, with D uncertain. The CDR3 has 15 residues. Trimming removed 4 bases at V and 4 bases at J, with 19 bases between. Germline loops: CDR1 SQVTM, CDR2 ANQGSEA. The CDR3 reads CSVGYRRLKGTEAFF. In DNA, the CDR3 is TGCAGCGTTGGGTACCGGCGACTAAAAGGCACTGAAGCTTTCTTT.

The rearrangement joins TRBV7-3 to TRBJ2-3, with a tentative D call TRBD1 (5 bases). V lost 3 bases, J lost 2 bases, and 12 bases lay in between. Germline loops: CDR1 SGHTA, CDR2 FQGTGA. The CDR3 totals 15 residues. CDR3 sequence reads: CASSFQGSPTDTQYF. The CDR3 DNA follows: TGTGCCAGCAGCTTCCAGGGTTCACCCACAGATACGCAGTATTTT. The whole variable domain, filled in from reference TRBV7-3 and TRBJ2-3, reads GAGVSQTPSNKVTEKGKYVELRCDPISGHTALYWYRQSLGQGPEFLIYFQGTGAADDSGLPNDRFFAVRPEGSVSTLKIQRTERGDSAVYLCASSFQGSPTDTQYFGPGTRLTVL.

This clonotype was observed a handful of times. This chain uses TRBV25-1 with TRBJ2-3; D is ambiguous. With 3 bases removed from V and 0 bases from J, the gap between germline ends came to 7 bases. The V gene's germline CDR1 is MGHDK and CDR2 SYGVNS. The CDR3 loop spans 14 amino acids. CDR3 bases: TGTGCCAGCAGTGAGACCATAAGCACAGATACGCAGTATTTT. Translating gives CASSETISTDTQYF.

This clonotype was found a few times. The gene calls are TRBV20-1 and TRBJ1-4; 7 bases map to TRBD1. The V segment lost 5 bases and the J segment 3 bases; nucleotides outside the gene matches: 3. CDR1 DFQATT and CDR2 SNEGSKA come from the germline V gene (reference sequence). The CDR3 length is 13 residues. This CDR3 is CSAWGQSNEKLFF. DNA of the CDR3: TGCAGTGCTTGGGGACAGTCTAATGAAAAACTGTTTTTT.

V is TRBV4-3 and J is TRBJ2-6; weak D call: TRBD1 (6 bases). Germline CDR1 is LGHNA and CDR2 is YSLEER. V lost 0 bases and J 0 bases, leaving 12 bases between the germline ends. The CDR3 totals 18 residues. The CDR3: CASSQEWTAISGANVLTF. The CDR3 bases are TGCGCCAGCAGCCAAGAGTGGACAGCCATCTCTGGGGCCAACGTCCTGACTTTC.

This clonotype was picked up a small number of times. This rearrangement joins TRBV28 to TRBJ2-1; 7 positions agree with TRBD2. The germline V gene has CDR1 MDHEN and CDR2 SYDVKM. The CDR3 covers 14 residues. Germline trimming cut 7 bases from V and 2 bases from J; bases unmatched to any gene: 5. The CDR3 reads CASNPRGAYNEQFF. CDR3 DNA: TGTGCCAGCAACCCCCGGGGGGCCTACAATGAGCAGTTCTTC.

The rearrangement uses TRBV6-2 or TRBV6-3 and TRBJ2-3; 12 positions agree with TRBD2. V shed 2 bases, J shed 0 bases, and the junction held 9 bases outside the gene matches. Per the germline V gene, CDR1 is MNHEY and CDR2 is SVGEGT. The CDR3 is 19 residues long. The CDR3 DNA sequence: TGTGCCAGCAGTTACCCGACTAGCGGGAGACCCACTAGCACAGATACGCAGTATTTT. Amino acids: CASSYPTSGRPTSTDTQYF.